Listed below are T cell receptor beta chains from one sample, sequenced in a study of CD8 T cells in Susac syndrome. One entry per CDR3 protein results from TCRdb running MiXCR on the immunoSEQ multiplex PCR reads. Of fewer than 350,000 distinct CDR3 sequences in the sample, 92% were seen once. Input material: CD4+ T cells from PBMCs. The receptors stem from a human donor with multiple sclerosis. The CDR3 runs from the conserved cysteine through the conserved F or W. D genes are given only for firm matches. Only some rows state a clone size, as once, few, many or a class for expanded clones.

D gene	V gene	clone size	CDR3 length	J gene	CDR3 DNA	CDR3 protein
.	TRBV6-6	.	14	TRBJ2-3	TGTGCCAGCAGTTACTCGAGGCAAGCAGATACGCAGTATTTT	CASSYSRQADTQYF
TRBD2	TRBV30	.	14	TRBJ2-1	TGTGCCTTTACCGGGGGGGCGACCTACAATGAGCAGTTCTTC	CAFTGGATYNEQFF
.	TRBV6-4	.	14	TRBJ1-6	TGTGCCAGCAGTGCGCCCCTCCTGTGGTCACCCCTCCACTTT	CASSAPLLWSPLHF
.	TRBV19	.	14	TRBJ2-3	TGTGCCAGTAGGGCTCAAGCCACCACAGATACGCAGTATTTT	CASRAQATTDTQYF
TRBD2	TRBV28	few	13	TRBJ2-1	TGTGCCAGCCGCGCGGGGGGGCGTAATGAGCAGTTCTTC	CASRAGGRNEQFF
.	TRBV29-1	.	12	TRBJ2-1	TGCAGCGTCCCGCAGGGAGGCGATGAGCAGTTCTTC	CSVPQGGDEQFF
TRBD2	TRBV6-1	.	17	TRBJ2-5	TGTGCCAGCAGCTTCCAACAAGCGGGGGGCCAGGGGGAGACCCAGTACTTC	CASSFQQAGGQGETQYF
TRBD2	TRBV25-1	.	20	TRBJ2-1	TGTGCCAGCAGTGACTTCGGTACTAGCGGGGGGGCCAGCTCCTACAATGAGCAGTTCTTC	CASSDFGTSGGASSYNEQFF
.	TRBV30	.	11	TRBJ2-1	TGTGCCTGGAGTGGACTAGGACGGCCGTTCTTC	CAWSGLGRPFF
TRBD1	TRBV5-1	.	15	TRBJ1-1	TGCGCCAGCAGACAGCCGGGACAGGGTAGCACTGAAGCTTTCTTT	CASRQPGQGSTEAFF